Below, 17 T cell receptor beta chains from the same sample are listed, as sequenced in a study of blood T cell repertoires in COVID-19. This table comes from immunoSEQ multiplex PCR, and its TCRdb copy is limited to in-frame clones, with some not included. The sample includes 80,000 to 130,000 clones, roughly 92% of them seen just once. The specimen sequenced was peripheral blood. Receptors originate from a man between 65 and 85 years old with acute or convalescent COVID-19.

This chain uses TRBV6-1 with TRBJ2-7; a weak D match, TRBD2 (6 bases). CDR1 and CDR2 from the germline V gene are MNHNS and SASEGT. The V gene lost 2 bases and the J gene lost 4 bases, with 15 bases spanning the gap. The CDR3 has 15 amino acids. CDR3 protein: CASSEFGLAGYEQYF. In DNA form, the CDR3 reads TGTGCCAGCAGTGAATTCGGTTTGGCGGGGTACGAGCAGTACTTC.

The chain employs TRBV5-5 and TRBJ2-7; 8 bases map to TRBD2. CDR3 length: 16 amino acids. V dropped 1 base and J dropped 2; count of bases not matched to a gene: 8. Germline V gene sequence: CDR1 SGHKS, CDR2 YYEKEE (reference sequence). DNA for the CDR3: TGTGCCAGCAGCTTGTACGGGGGGGGCCTTCCCTACGAGCAGTACTTC. Protein: CASSLYGGGLPYEQYF. The full variable domain, completed using reference TRBV5-5 and TRBJ2-7, is DAGVTQSPTHLIKTRGQQVTLRCSPISGHKSVSWYQQVLGQGPQFIFQYYEKEERGRGNFPDRFSARQFPNYSSELNVNALLLGDSALYLCASSLYGGGLPYEQYFGPGTRLTVT.

The chain uses TRBV24-1 and TRBJ1-5; TRBD1 aligns across 7 bases. The germline V gene has CDR1 KGHDR and CDR2 SFDVKD. The CDR3 covers 14 residues. V shed 9 bases, J shed 5 bases, and the junction held 9 bases outside the gene matches. DNA of the CDR3: TGTGCCACCGGACATAGACAGGGTGATCAGCCCCAGCATTTT. Protein sequence: CATGHRQGDQPQHF.

The genes are TRBV4-1 and TRBJ2-2; a weak D match, TRBD2 (6 bases). The CDR3 totals 15 residues. CDR1 is MGHRA, CDR2 YSYEKL, per germline. V gave up 5 bases and J gave up 7 bases, with 17 bases separating them. The CDR3 nucleotides are TGCGCCAGCAGCAGCCCGACTAGGATCATCGGGGAGCTGTTTTTT. This sequence encodes CASSSPTRIIGELFF.

This chain joins TRBV18 and TRBJ1-3; a possible D gene is TRBD1 (5 bases). The germline V gene has CDR1 KGHSH and CDR2 LQKENI. The CDR3 extends over 23 amino acids. V was pared by 2 bases and J by 0 bases, with 32 bases between. CDR3 in amino acids: CASSPSSGARGLYSLLSGNTIYF. CDR3 nucleotide sequence: TGTGCCAGCTCACCATCTTCGGGAGCACGGGGCCTCTACTCATTACTCTCTGGAAACACCATATATTTT.

The J gene is TRBJ2-7, the V gene TRBV4-1; 7 bases match TRBD2. CDR3 length equals 18 residues. Germline CDR1 and CDR2: MGHRA and YSYEKL. The V gene end was trimmed by 1 base and the J gene end by 0 bases; junction bases not matched to a gene: 12. CDR3 sequence reads: CASSQGRTVRDYSYEQYF. CDR3 DNA: TGCGCCAGCAGCCAAGGAAGGACGGTGAGGGACTACTCCTACGAGCAGTACTTC.

The chain carries TRBV4-2 and TRBJ1-4; TRBD1 agrees at 10 bases. V shed 4 bases, J shed 6 bases, and the junction held 8 bases outside the gene matches. Germline lookup yields CDR1 LGHNA and CDR2 YNFKEQ. This CDR3 region has 16 residues. The CDR3: CASSRDRGRGDEKLFF. CDR3 nucleotides: TGTGCCAGCAGCCGGGACAGGGGAAGGGGCGATGAAAAACTGTTTTTT.

The chain has TRBV6-2 or TRBV6-3 and TRBJ1-1; the D is unclear. Trimming shortened V by 3 bases and J by 7 bases, and 9 bases separated the two germline ends. The CDR3 covers 12 residues. The V gene's germline CDR1 is MNHEY and CDR2 SVGEGT. The CDR3 DNA sequence: TGTGCCAGCAGTTATGGGCCCCGTGAAGCTTTCTTT. It is translated as CASSYGPREAFF.

The chain joins TRBV7-8 to TRBJ2-3; 7 nucleotides line up with TRBD2. V shed 2 bases and J 4 bases; nucleotides not matched to a gene: 6. The CDR3 covers 15 residues. The V gene's germline CDR1 is SGHVS and CDR2 FQNEAQ. This CDR3 reads CASSLRSGVADTQYF. The DNA for the CDR3 is TGTGCCAGCAGCTTAAGGAGCGGGGTGGCAGATACGCAGTATTTT. Full variable domain (remainder filled in from reference TRBV7-8 and TRBJ2-3): GAGVSQSPRYKVAKRGQDVALRCDPISGHVSLFWYQQALGQGPEFLTYFQNEAQLDKSGLPSDRFFAERPEGSVSTLKIQRTQQEDSAVYLCASSLRSGVADTQYFGPGTRLTVL.

The sample holds a few counts of this clone. CDR3 in amino acids: CASSGLAGTGELFF. The DNA for the CDR3 is TGTGCCAGCTCTGGACTAGCGGGGACCGGGGAGCTGTTTTTT. This chain connects TRBV18 to TRBJ2-2; the match to TRBD2 covers 12 bases. This CDR3 has 14 residues. V shed 6 bases and J 5 bases; nucleotides not matched to a gene: 1. CDR1 and CDR2 (germline): KGHSH, LQKENI.

This chain uses TRBV5-1 with TRBJ2-1; TRBD2 matches at 16 bases. The CDR3 runs to 19 residues. Germline loops: CDR1 SGHRS, CDR2 YFSETQ. The V gene end was trimmed by 4 bases and the J gene end by 1 base; junction bases not matched to a gene: 8. CDR3 region: CASSPAGTSGRGSYNEQFF. The CDR3 bases are TGCGCCAGCAGCCCAGCCGGGACTAGCGGGAGGGGGTCCTACAATGAGCAGTTCTTC. The whole variable domain, filled in from reference TRBV5-1 and TRBJ2-1, reads KAGVTQTPRYLIKTRGQQVTLSCSPISGHRSVSWYQQTPGQGLQFLFEYFSETQRNKGNFPGRFSGRQFSNSRSEMNVSTLELGDSALYLCASSPAGTSGRGSYNEQFFGPGTRLTVL.

The chain couples TRBV6-5 to TRBJ2-2; D may be TRBD1 (6 bases). Germline CDR1 reads MNHEY; CDR2 reads SVGAGI. The CDR3 sequence is 15 residues long. V shed 4 bases and J shed 6 bases, with 15 bases lying between them. The CDR3 DNA reads as TGTGCCAGCAGTTTACAGGGTCGCTTGGCCGGGGAGCTGTTTTTT. It is translated as CASSLQGRLAGELFF.

This chain's CDR3 is CASSIAGYSNQPQHF. The CDR3 DNA is TGTGCCAGTAGTATAGCAGGGTATAGCAATCAGCCCCAGCATTTT. The chain combines TRBV19 with TRBJ1-5, with D perhaps TRBD1 (5 bases). CDR3 length: 15 amino acids. Germline V gives CDR1 LNHDA, CDR2 SQIVND (reference sequence). The V gene lost 1 base and the J gene lost 0 bases, with 7 bases spanning the gap.

This clone was detected only once. This rearrangement joins TRBV7-2 to TRBJ1-5; D unclear. Germline V CDR1 and CDR2: SGHTA, FQGNSA. Trimming took off 0 bases at V and 7 bases at J, with 19 bases between the two ends. The CDR3 runs 17 residues. The CDR3 region has the DNA TGTGCCAGCAGCTTAGCACCCGGCAGAATAGTGGGCCAGCCCCAGCATTTT. It specifies CASSLAPGRIVGQPQHF.

CDR3 sequence (DNA): TGTGCCAGCAGTTACTCGATAGGGGAAGGCCAAGAGACCCAGTACTTC. It yields the protein CASSYSIGEGQETQYF. The V and J genes are TRBV6-2 or TRBV6-3 and TRBJ2-5; tentatively, D is TRBD1 (5 bases). V was clipped by 0 bases and J by 1 base, with 12 bases between them. The CDR3 spans 16 residues. Germline values: CDR1 MNHEY, CDR2 SVGEGT.

The chain recombines TRBV6-4 with TRBJ1-1; D not certain. The CDR3 extends over 13 amino acids. Trimming removed 5 bases from V and 0 bases from J, with 7 bases in between. Germline CDR1 reads MRHNA; CDR2 reads SNTAGT. CDR3 sequence reads: CASSMTLNTEAFF. In nucleotides, the CDR3 is TGTGCCAGCAGTATGACACTGAACACTGAAGCTTTCTTT.

This chain joins TRBV6-1 and TRBJ2-1; TRBD2 aligns across 12 bases. V gave up 4 bases and J gave up 3 bases; unmatched junction bases: 4. CDR1 and CDR2 from the germline V gene are MNHNS and SASEGT. The CDR3 sequence is 16 residues long. This CDR3 reads CASSGGTSGFYNEQFF. DNA for the CDR3: TGTGCCAGCAGTGGAGGGACTAGCGGGTTCTACAATGAGCAGTTCTTC.